This is a list of T cell receptor beta chains from one sample in a study of shared T cell receptors in the human thymus. Profiled with immunoSEQ multiplex PCR; TCRdb holds only in-frame clones, not every one. The sample contains approximately 580,000 clones, approximately 80% of which appear only once. This same sample was also taken into another study, of human thymus T cells.

The sample comprised thymocytes. These receptors all come from a boy under two years old with a congenital heart defect. Each CDR3 is given with its conserved first and last residue. The D gene is left open where the match is weak. A row's size may be missing; if present it is once, few, many or a size class.

TRBD1	TRBV10-3	TRBJ2-7	-	TGTGCCATCAGTGAGGGGGGACAGGGCACCTCCTACGAGCAGTACTTC	CAISEGGQGTSYEQYF
-	TRBV19	TRBJ2-7	-	TGTGCCAGTAGTATAAGCACAGGGAGCGACGAGCAGTACTTC	CASSISTGSDEQYF
TRBD2	TRBV6-5	TRBJ2-5	-	TGTGCCAGTGCGACTAGCGGGAGTCTTAGCGAGACCCAGTACTTC	CASATSGSLSETQYF
TRBD1	TRBV5-1	TRBJ1-1	-	TGCGCCAGCAGCTCTCTCCGGGACAGGGCTGAAGCTTTCTTT	CASSSLRDRAEAFF
-	TRBV25-1	TRBJ2-1	-	TGTGCCAGCAGTGCTGGACTATATCGGAATGAGCAGTTCTTC	CASSAGLYRNEQFF
-	TRBV5-6	TRBJ2-7	once	TGTGCCAGCAGCAGGACAGAGTGGGGCTCCTACGAGCAGTACTTC	CASSRTEWGSYEQYF
TRBD1	TRBV19	TRBJ1-2	-	TGTGCCAGTAGTCCGGACAGGGGAGATGGCTACACCTTC	CASSPDRGDGYTF
-	TRBV4-3	TRBJ2-7	few	TGCGCCAGCAGCCAAGCCAGCCCGGGAGAAACCTCCTACGAGCAGTACTTC	CASSQASPGETSYEQYF
TRBD2	TRBV28	TRBJ2-7	-	TGTGCCAGCAGTTTATCTGGCGGGAGACCCTACGAGCAGTACTTC	CASSLSGGRPYEQYF
TRBD2	TRBV5-4	TRBJ2-1	-	TGTGCCAGCAGCTTTGGGACTACCAAGGGCCATGAGCAGTTCTTC	CASSFGTTKGHEQFF
-	TRBV5-4	TRBJ1-3	-	TGTGCCAGCAGCTCGGGGGGGTCTGGAAACACCATATATTTT	CASSSGGSGNTIYF
TRBD1	TRBV5-1	TRBJ1-5	-	TGCGCCAGCAGCTTGGACAGGGGGCGCGATCAGCCCCAGCATTTT	CASSLDRGRDQPQHF
-	TRBV5-1	TRBJ2-2	-	TGCGCCAGCAGCTCCAAAGGAGAAGAGGGCCGGGAGCTGTTTTTT	CASSSKGEEGRELFF
TRBD2	TRBV10-3	TRBJ2-7	-	TGTGCCATCAGTCGACGAGCGGGGGTCTCCTACGAGCAGTACTTC	CAISRRAGVSYEQYF
TRBD2	TRBV6-5	TRBJ2-1	-	TGTGCCAGCAGGACCCTACTAGCGGCCTACAATGAGCAGTTCTTC	CASRTLLAAYNEQFF
-	TRBV27	TRBJ2-1	few	TGTGCCAGCAGTTACAGGGTCCACAATGAGCAGTTCTTC	CASSYRVHNEQFF
-	TRBV11-1	TRBJ1-1	-	TGTGCCAGCAGCAAGACGGGGGGTAACACTGAAGCTTTCTTT	CASSKTGGNTEAFF
TRBD1	TRBV10-3	TRBJ2-7	-	TGTGCCATCACTAGGACAGGGAGTTACGAGCAGTACTTC	CAITRTGSYEQYF
-	TRBV28	TRBJ2-1	few	TGTGCCGTAGAAGGCGGTTCAAGGAATGAGCAGTTCTTC	CAVEGGSRNEQFF
-	TRBV5-4	TRBJ2-1	-	TGTGCCAGCGTCCGGGACAAACAAAGCAGCTCCTACAATGAGCAGTTCTTC	CASVRDKQSSSYNEQFF
-	TRBV4-1	TRBJ1-5	-	TGCGCCAGCGGAGGGGGCAATCAGCCCCAGCATTTT	CASGGGNQPQHF
TRBD2	TRBV15	TRBJ2-5	few	TGTGCCACCAGCAGCGCGGCGGGAGTAGAGACCCAGTACTTC	CATSSAAGVETQYF
-	TRBV9	TRBJ2-1	-	TGTGCCAGCAGCGTCGGACGGACTAAGCAGTTCTTC	CASSVGRTKQFF
TRBD2	TRBV19	TRBJ2-3	-	TGTGCCAGTAGTAAAAGGGCGGGGGGAGATACGCAGTATTTT	CASSKRAGGDTQYF
TRBD1	TRBV5-1	TRBJ2-7	-	TGCGCCAGCAGCTCCCAGGGGGGGGGACAGGGTTACTACGAGCAGTACTTC	CASSSQGGGQGYYEQYF
-	TRBV19	TRBJ1-4	-	TGTGCCAGTAAGGCGGAATTCATAGAGGCAACTAATGAAAAACTGTTTTTT	CASKAEFIEATNEKLFF
TRBD1	TRBV7-2	TRBJ2-5	few	TGTGCCAGCAGCTGGAACAGGGGGCAGCAAGAGACCCAGTACTTC	CASSWNRGQQETQYF
TRBD2	TRBV27	TRBJ2-7	-	TGTGCCAGCAGTTTATTCGCCCGACTAGCGGGAGCCCACGAGCAGTACTTC	CASSLFARLAGAHEQYF